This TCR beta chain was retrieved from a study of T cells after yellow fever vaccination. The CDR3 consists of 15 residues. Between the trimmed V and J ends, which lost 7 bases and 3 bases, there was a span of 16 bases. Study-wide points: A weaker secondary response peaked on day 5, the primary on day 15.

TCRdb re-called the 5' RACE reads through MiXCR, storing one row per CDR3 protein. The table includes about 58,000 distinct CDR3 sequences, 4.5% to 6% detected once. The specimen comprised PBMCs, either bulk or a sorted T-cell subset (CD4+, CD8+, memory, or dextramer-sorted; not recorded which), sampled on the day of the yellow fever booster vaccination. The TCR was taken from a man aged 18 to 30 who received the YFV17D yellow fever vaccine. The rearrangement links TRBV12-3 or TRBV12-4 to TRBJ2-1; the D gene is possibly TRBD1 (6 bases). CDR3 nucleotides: TGTGCCAGCACCTTAGGTGGGACAAGCTACAATGAGCAGTTCTTC. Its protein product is CASTLGGTSYNEQFF.